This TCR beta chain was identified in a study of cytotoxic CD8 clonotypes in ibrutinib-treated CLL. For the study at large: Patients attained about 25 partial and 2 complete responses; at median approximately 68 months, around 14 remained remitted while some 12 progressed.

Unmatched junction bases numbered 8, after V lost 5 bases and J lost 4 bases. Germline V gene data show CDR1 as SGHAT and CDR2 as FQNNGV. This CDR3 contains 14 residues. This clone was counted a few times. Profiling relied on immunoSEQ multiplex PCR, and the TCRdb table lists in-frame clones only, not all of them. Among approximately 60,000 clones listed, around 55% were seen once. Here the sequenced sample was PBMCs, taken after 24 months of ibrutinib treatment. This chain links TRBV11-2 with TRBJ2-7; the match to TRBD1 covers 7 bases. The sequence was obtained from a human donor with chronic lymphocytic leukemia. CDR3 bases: TGTGCCAGCAGCGGCCGGGACAGTGGGTACGAGCAGTACTTC. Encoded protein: CASSGRDSGYEQYF.